These 9 T cell receptor beta chains came from one sample sequenced in a study of cytomegalovirus exposure and HLA in healthy donors. The PCR contained 60 Vbeta and 13 Jbeta primers. The method was immunoSEQ multiplex PCR; TCRdb's version includes in-frame clones alone and lacks a portion of them. The data contain more than 95,000 clones, roughly 72% of them singletons. Sequencing was carried out using PBMCs. These TCRs come from a woman under 30 in good health and CMV-seropositive.

This chain links TRBV27 with TRBJ2-2; 9 bases align to TRBD1. The CDR3 consists of 20 residues. Per germline, CDR1 MNHEY and CDR2 SMNVEV (reference sequence). J gave up 0 bases and V 4 bases, and 15 bases lay outside the gene matches. The CDR3 nucleotides are TGTGCCAGCAGTTCCCGACAGGGGGGTAAGCCTAAGTCGAACACCGGGGAGCTGTTTTTT. This encodes CASSSRQGGKPKSNTGELFF.

This rearrangement joins TRBV7-9 to TRBJ2-1, with TRBD2 as a possible D gene (6 bases). Germline CDR1 and CDR2: SEHNR and FQNEAQ (reference sequence). The CDR3 contains 13 residues. V lost 4 bases to trimming and J lost 7 bases, with 11 bases between them. CDR3 loop: CASSSGRGNEQFF. The CDR3 DNA reads TGTGCCAGCAGCTCCGGGAGAGGGAATGAGCAGTTCTTC. Drawing the rest from reference TRBV7-9 and TRBJ2-1, the complete variable domain is DTGVSQNPRHKITKRGQNVTFRCDPISEHNRLYWYRQTLGQGPEFLTYFQNEAQLEKSRLLSDRFSAERPKGSFSTLEIQRTEQGDSAMYLCASSSGRGNEQFFGPGTRLTVL.

The chain joins TRBV2 to TRBJ2-2, with 7 bases fitting TRBD2. Looked up from germline, CDR1 is SNHLY and CDR2 is FYNNEI. V trimming: 6 bases; J trimming: 7 bases; junction bases outside the gene matches: 2. The length of the CDR3 is 12 residues. CDR3 in DNA: TGTGCCAGCAGGGGGGGGATCGGGGAGCTGTTTTTT. Protein product: CASRGGIGELFF.

The chain is built from TRBV29-1 and TRBJ2-5; D is perhaps TRBD2 (5 bases). CDR3 size: 12 residues. CDR1 SQVTM and CDR2 ANQGSEA come from the germline V gene. Between the trimmed V and J ends, which lost 7 bases and 11 bases, there was a span of 20 bases. The CDR3 spells CSARGIESEQYF. The CDR3 DNA follows: TGCAGCGCTAGAGGGATAGAATCTGAGCAGTACTTC.

The V gene is TRBV5-4, the J gene TRBJ2-3; D gene ambiguous. The CDR3 contains 12 residues. Germline V gives CDR1 SGHNT, CDR2 YYREEE (reference sequence). V lost 4 bases to trimming and J lost 2 bases, with 5 bases between them. CDR3 amino acids: CASSTLTDTQYF. For the CDR3, the DNA is TGTGCCAGCAGCACTCTCACAGATACGCAGTATTTT.

This clone is a singleton in its sample. This chain uses TRBV28 with TRBJ2-7, with 13 bases that match TRBD2. V lost 6 bases to trimming and J lost 0 bases; unmatched junction nucleotides: 8. Per germline, CDR1 MDHEN and CDR2 SYDVKM. The CDR3 has 17 residues. The CDR3 bases are TGTGCCAGCAGCGGACTAGCGGGAGAGTGGAGCTCCTACGAGCAGTACTTC. Amino acid sequence: CASSGLAGEWSSYEQYF.

V is TRBV6-5 and J is TRBJ2-1, with 8 bases aligning to TRBD2. Germline V gene lookup returns CDR1 MNHEY and CDR2 SVGAGI. Losses at the gene ends were 7 bases for V and 7 bases for J; bases not matched to a gene: 12. CDR3 length: 15 amino acids. The CDR3 DNA is TGTGCCAGCACTGTAGCGGGACTACACGGGAATGAGCAGTTCTTC. Its translation is CASTVAGLHGNEQFF.

This clone is a singleton in its sample. V usage is TRBV5-1 and J usage is TRBJ2-7, with TRBD2 as a possible D gene (6 bases). The V gene lost 0 bases and the J gene lost 3 bases, with 13 bases spanning the gap. Germline CDR1 and CDR2: SGHRS and YFSETQ. The CDR3 has 15 residues. CDR3 bases: TGCGCCAGCAGCTTGGGACTAGAGATTATCTACGAGCAGTACTTC. Translated, it gives CASSLGLEIIYEQYF.

As to this clone: The identical CDR3 is also encoded by other nucleotide sequences in the sample. This chain joins TRBV5-1 and TRBJ1-2; D unclear. V lost 4 bases and J 6 bases, leaving 13 bases between the germline ends. This CDR3 comprises 13 residues. Per the germline V gene, CDR1 is SGHRS and CDR2 is YFSETQ. The CDR3 reads CASSPRRQDGYTF. The CDR3 nucleotides are TGCGCCAGCAGCCCCCGGAGGCAGGATGGCTACACCTTC.